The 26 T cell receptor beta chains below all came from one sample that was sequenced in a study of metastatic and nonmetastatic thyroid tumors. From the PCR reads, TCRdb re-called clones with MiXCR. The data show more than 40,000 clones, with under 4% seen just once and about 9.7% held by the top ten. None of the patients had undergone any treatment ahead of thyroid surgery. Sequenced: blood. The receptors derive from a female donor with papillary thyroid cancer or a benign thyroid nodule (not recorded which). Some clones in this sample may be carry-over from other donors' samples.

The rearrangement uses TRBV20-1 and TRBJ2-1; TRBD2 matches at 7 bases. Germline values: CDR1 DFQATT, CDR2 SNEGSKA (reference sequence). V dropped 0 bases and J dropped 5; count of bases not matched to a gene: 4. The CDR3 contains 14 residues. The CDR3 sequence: CSARDQTSDNEQFF. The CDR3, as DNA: TGCAGTGCTAGAGACCAAACTAGCGACAATGAGCAGTTCTTC.

The DNA for the CDR3 is TGCAGTGCTCATCGGACAGACAAAGCTTTCTTT. As protein: CSAHRTDKAFF. The chain recombines TRBV20-1 with TRBJ1-1; the D gene is possibly TRBD1 (6 bases). The CDR3 has 11 amino acids. V was shortened by 5 bases and J by 9 bases, with 13 bases between the two germline ends. Germline assignment: CDR1 DFQATT and CDR2 SNEGSKA (reference sequence).

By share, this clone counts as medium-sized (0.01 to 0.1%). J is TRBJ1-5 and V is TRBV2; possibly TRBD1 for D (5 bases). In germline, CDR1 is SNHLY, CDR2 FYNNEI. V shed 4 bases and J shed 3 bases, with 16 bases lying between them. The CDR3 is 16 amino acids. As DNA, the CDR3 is TGTGCCAGCAGTGGAAAATGGGGACGGCTCAATCAGCCCCAGCATTTT. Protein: CASSGKWGRLNQPQHF. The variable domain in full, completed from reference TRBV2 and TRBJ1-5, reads EPEVTQTPSHQVTQMGQEVILRCVPISNHLYFYWYRQILGQKVEFLVSFYNNEISEKSEIFDDQFSVERPDGSNFTLKIRSTKLEDSAMYFCASSGKWGRLNQPQHFGDGTRLSIL.

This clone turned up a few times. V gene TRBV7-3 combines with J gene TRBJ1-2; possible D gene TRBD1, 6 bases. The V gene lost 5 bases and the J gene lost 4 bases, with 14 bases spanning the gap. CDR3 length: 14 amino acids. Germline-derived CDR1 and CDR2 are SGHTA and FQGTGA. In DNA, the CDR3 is TGTGCCAGCAGCCTTAGGGGGGGCGGCTATGGCTACACCTTC. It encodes CASSLRGGGYGYTF.

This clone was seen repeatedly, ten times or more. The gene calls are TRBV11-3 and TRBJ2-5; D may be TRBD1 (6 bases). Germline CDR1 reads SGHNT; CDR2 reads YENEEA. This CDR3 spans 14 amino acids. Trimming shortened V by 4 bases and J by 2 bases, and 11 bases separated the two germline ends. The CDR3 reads CASSSRQVQETQYF. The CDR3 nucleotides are TGTGCCAGCAGCTCCCGACAGGTTCAAGAGACCCAGTACTTC.

CDR3 sequence: CASSEGEFTYNEQFF. The CDR3 bases are TGTGCCAGCAGTGAGGGGGAGTTCACCTACAATGAGCAGTTCTTC. The chain couples TRBV27 to TRBJ2-1; tentative D call: TRBD1 (6 bases). The CDR3 contains 15 residues. CDR1 and CDR2 from the germline V gene are MNHEY and SMNVEV (reference sequence). The germline V and J ends were trimmed by 5 bases and 2 bases, with 13 bases remaining between them.

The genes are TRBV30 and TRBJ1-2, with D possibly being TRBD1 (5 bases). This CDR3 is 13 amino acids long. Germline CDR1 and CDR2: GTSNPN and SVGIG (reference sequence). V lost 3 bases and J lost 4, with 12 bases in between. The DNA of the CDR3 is TGTGCCTGGAGCCTGACAGTGAGCTATGGCTACACCTTC. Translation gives CAWSLTVSYGYTF.

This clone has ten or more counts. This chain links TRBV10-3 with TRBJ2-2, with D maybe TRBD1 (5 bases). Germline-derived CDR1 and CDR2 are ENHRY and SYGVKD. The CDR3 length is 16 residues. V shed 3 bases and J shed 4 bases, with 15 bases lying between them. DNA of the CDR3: TGTGCCATCAGTGACGGACACACCCCATTCACCGGGGAGCTGTTTTTT. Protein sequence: CAISDGHTPFTGELFF.

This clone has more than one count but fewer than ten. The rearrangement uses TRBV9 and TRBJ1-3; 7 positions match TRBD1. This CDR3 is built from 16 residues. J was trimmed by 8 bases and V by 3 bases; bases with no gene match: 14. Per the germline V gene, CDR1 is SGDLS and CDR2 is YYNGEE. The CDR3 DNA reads TGTGCCAGCAGCGCAGACAGGGCCTCGGTGTGGGACACCATATATTTT. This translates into CASSADRASVWDTIYF.

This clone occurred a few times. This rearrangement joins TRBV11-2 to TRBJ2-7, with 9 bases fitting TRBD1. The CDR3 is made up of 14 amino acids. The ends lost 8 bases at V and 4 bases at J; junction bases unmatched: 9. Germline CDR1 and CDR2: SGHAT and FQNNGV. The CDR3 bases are TGTGCCAGCGTATCCGGGACAGGGCTATACGAGCAGTACTTC. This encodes CASVSGTGLYEQYF.

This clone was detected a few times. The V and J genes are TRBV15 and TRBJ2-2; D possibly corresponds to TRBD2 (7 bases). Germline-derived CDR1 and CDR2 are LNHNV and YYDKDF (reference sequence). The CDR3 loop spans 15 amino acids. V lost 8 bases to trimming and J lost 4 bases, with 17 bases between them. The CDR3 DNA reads TGTGCCACCCTCAAGGGGGGCGGGGGCACCGGGGAGCTGTTTTTT. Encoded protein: CATLKGGGGTGELFF.

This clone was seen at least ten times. The CDR3 sequence is CATSEDGPYGYTF. The CDR3 DNA reads as TGTGCCACCAGTGAGGACGGACCCTATGGCTACACCTTC. V is TRBV24-1 and J is TRBJ1-2; D is undetermined. There are 13 residues in the CDR3. The V gene lost 4 bases and the J gene lost 4 bases, with 9 bases spanning the gap. In germline, CDR1 is KGHDR, CDR2 SFDVKD.

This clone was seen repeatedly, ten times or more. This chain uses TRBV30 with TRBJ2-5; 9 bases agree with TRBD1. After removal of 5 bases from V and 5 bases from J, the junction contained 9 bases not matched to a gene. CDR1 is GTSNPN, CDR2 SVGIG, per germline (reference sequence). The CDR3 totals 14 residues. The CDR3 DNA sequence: TGTGCCTGGGAAACGGGGACAGGGCTGGAGACCCAGTACTTC. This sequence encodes CAWETGTGLETQYF.

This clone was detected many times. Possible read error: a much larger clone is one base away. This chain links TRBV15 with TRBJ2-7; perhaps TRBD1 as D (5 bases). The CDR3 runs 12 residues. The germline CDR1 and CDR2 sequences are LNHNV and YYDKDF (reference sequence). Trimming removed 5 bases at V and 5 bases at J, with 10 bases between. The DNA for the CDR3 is TGTGCCACCAGCGTGTTGGGGCACGAGCAGTACTTC. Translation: CATSVLGHEQYF.

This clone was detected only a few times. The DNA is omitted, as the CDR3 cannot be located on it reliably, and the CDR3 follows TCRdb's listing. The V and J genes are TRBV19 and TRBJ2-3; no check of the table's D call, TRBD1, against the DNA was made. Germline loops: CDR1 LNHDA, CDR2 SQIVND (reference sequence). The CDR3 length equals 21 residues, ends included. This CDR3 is CASSDRGPYGYTFGSGDTQYF.

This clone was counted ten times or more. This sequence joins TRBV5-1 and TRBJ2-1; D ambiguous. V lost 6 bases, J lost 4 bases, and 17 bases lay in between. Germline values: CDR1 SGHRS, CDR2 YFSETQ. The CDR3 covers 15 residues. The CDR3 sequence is CASTTLGQAYNEQFF. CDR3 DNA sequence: TGCGCCAGCACTACCCTTGGGCAGGCATACAATGAGCAGTTCTTC.

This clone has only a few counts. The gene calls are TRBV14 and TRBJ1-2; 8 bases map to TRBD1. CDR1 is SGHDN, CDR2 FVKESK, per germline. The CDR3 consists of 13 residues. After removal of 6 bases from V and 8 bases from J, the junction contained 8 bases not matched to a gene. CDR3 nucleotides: TGTGCCAGCAGTTACGTGACAGGGGCCGGCTACACCTTC. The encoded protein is CASSYVTGAGYTF.

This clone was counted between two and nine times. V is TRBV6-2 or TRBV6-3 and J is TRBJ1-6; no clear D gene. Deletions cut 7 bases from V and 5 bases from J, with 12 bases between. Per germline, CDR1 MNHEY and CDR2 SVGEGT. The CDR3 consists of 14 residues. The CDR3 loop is CASKPPRNNSPLHF. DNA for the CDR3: TGTGCCAGCAAACCCCCCCGTAATAATTCACCCCTCCACTTT.

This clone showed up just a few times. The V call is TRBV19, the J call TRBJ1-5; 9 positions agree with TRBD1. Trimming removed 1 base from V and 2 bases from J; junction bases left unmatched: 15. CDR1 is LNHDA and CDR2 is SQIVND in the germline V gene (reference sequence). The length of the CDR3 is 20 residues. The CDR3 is CASSIVGGTGNLRGNQPQHF. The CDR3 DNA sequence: TGTGCCAGTAGTATAGTTGGGGGGACAGGGAATCTTAGAGGCAATCAGCCCCAGCATTTT. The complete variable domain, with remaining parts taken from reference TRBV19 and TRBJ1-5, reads DGGITQSPKYLFRKEGQNVTLSCEQNLNHDAMYWYRQDPGQGLRLIYYSQIVNDFQKGDIAEGYSVSREKKESFPLTVTSAQKNPTAFYLCASSIVGGTGNLRGNQPQHFGDGTRLSIL.

Written as DNA, the CDR3 is TGTGCCACCACAATCCGGGACAGATATAATTCACCCCTCCACTTT. Translated: CATTIRDRYNSPLHF. V gene TRBV6-1 combines with J gene TRBJ1-6; 7 nucleotides line up with TRBD1. Germline CDR1 and CDR2: MNHNS and SASEGT. CDR3 length equals 15 residues. The junction had 10 bases not matched to a gene; V was cut back by 10 bases and J by 4 bases.

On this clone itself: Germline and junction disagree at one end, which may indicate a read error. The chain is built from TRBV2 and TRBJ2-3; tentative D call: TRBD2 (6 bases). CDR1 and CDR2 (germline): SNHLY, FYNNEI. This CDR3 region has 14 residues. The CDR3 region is CTSSLSGVADTQYF. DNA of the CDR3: TGTACCAGCAGTTTATCGGGAGTGGCAGATACGCAGTATTTT.

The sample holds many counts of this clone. CDR3 protein: CASINSGNYNEQFF. CDR3 bases: TGCGCCAGCATAAACAGCGGGAACTACAATGAGCAGTTCTTC. The chain carries TRBV10-2 and TRBJ2-1; TRBD2 aligns across 7 bases. From germline, CDR1 is WSHSY and CDR2 SAAADI. J gave up 3 bases and V 7 bases, and 6 bases lay outside the gene matches. CDR3 length equals 14 residues.

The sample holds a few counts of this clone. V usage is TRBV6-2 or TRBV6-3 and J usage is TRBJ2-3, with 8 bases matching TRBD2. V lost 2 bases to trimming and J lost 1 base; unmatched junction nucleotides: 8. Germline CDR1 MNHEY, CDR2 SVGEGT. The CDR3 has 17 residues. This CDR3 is CASSYAGGSVGTDTQYF. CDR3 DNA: TGTGCCAGCAGTTACGCGGGGGGTTCGGTGGGCACAGATACGCAGTATTTT.

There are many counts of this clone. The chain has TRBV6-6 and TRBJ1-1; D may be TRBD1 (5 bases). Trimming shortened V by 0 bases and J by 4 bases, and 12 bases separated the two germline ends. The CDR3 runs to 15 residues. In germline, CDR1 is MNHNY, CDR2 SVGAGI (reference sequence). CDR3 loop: CASSYSSRGATEAFF. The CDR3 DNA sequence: TGTGCCAGCAGTTACTCGAGTAGGGGAGCCACTGAAGCTTTCTTT.

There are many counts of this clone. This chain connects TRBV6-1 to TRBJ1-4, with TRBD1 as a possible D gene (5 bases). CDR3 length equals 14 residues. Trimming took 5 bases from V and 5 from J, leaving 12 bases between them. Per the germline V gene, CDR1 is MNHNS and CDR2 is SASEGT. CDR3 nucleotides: TGTGCCAGCAGTTATCGGGACGGCAATGAAAAACTGTTTTTT. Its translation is CASSYRDGNEKLFF.

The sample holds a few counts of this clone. CDR3 coding DNA: TGCGCCAGCAGCTTCACCTTAGCGGGGCCCTTCTACGAGCAGTACTTC. Protein product: CASSFTLAGPFYEQYF. V is TRBV5-1 and J is TRBJ2-7; 8 bases line up with TRBD2. The J segment lost 3 bases and the V segment lost 2 bases, leaving 10 bases of the junction unmatched. Germline V CDR1 and CDR2: SGHRS, YFSETQ. The length of the CDR3 is 16 residues.